Listed below are T cell receptor beta chains from one sample, sequenced in a study of vaccination and CD4 T cells after COVID-19. No antigen has been identified for these receptors. TCRdb called the PCR reads again in MiXCR, with one record for every CDR3 protein. Of around 13,000 distinct CDR3 sequences in the sample, less than 65% were seen once. This material consisted of CD4+ T cells from blood, cultured in vitro, taken before SARS-CoV-2 vaccination. The receptors stem from a human donor who had recovered from COVID-19. Both conserved end residues are part of each CDR3. D genes are given only for firm matches. Size values are once, few and many counts, or a class for expanded clones, and some rows have none.

CDR3	DNA	size	V	J	D
CSAHEDRDNQPQHF	TGCAGTGCCCACGAAGACAGGGACAATCAGCCCCAGCATTTT	few	TRBV20-1	TRBJ1-5	TRBD1
CASPRATTDRGSRDQPQHF	TGTGCCAGCCCGAGGGCCACCACAGATAGGGGATCTCGGGATCAGCCCCAGCATTTT	few	TRBV6-4	TRBJ1-5	-
CASRMGLAGVQETQYF	TGTGCCAGCAGGATGGGACTAGCGGGAGTACAAGAGACCCAGTACTTC	-	TRBV12-3/TRBV12-4	TRBJ2-5	TRBD2
CSATGQGSTGELFF	TGCAGTGCCACGGGACAGGGGTCCACCGGGGAGCTGTTTTTT	-	TRBV20-1	TRBJ2-2	TRBD1
CASSLWSNSDTQYF	TGTGCCAGCAGCTTATGGAGTAATTCAGATACGCAGTATTTT	-	TRBV7-2	TRBJ2-3	-
CASRPQGLDGYTF	TGTGCCAGCAGACCGCAGGGGCTCGATGGCTACACCTTC	once	TRBV27	TRBJ1-2	-
CASMGFSTEAFF	TGTGCCAGCATGGGTTTCTCGACTGAAGCTTTCTTT	-	TRBV6-1	TRBJ1-1	-
CASSEILEQYF	TGTGCCAGCAGTGAAATTCTGGAGCAGTACTTC	-	TRBV2	TRBJ2-7	-
CAISGGDGVGTEAFF	TGTGCCATCAGTGGAGGGGACGGGGTGGGCACTGAAGCTTTCTTT	few	TRBV10-3	TRBJ1-1	-
CASSYTGTSYNSPLHF	TGTGCCAGCAGTTATACAGGGACTTCCTATAATTCACCCCTCCACTTT	-	TRBV28	TRBJ1-6	-
CASSSENTEAFF	TGTGCCAGCAGTTCCGAGAACACTGAAGCTTTCTTT	-	TRBV6-5	TRBJ1-1	-
CASGPDRFSVVF	TGTGCCAGCGGACCGGACAGGTTCAGTGTAGTCTTT	-	TRBV7-2	TRBJ2-3	TRBD1
CASTARAGQSYSNQPQHF	TGTGCCAGTACCGCCAGGGCGGGACAGTCCTATAGCAATCAGCCCCAGCATTTT	-	TRBV19	TRBJ1-5	TRBD1
CASSRGGRETQYF	TGTGCCAGCAGCCGCGGAGGCCGGGAGACCCAGTACTTC	-	TRBV7-2	TRBJ2-5	-
CSATTRQGAVQPQHF	TGCAGTGCTACGACTCGACAGGGGGCGGTTCAGCCCCAGCATTTT	few	TRBV20-1	TRBJ1-5	TRBD1
CASSLAGGDNYGYTF	TGTGCCAGCAGCTTAGCAGGGGGCGACAACTATGGCTACACCTTC	-	TRBV11-3	TRBJ1-2	TRBD1
CAWSGTGDSPLHF	TGTGCCTGGAGTGGGACAGGGGATTCACCCCTCCACTTT	few	TRBV30	TRBJ1-6	TRBD1
CASSGGTGASYGYTF	TGTGCCAGCAGCGGCGGAACAGGAGCATCCTATGGCTACACCTTC	-	TRBV9	TRBJ1-2	-
CASRTGTAYTGELFF	TGTGCCAGCAGAACCGGGACGGCCTACACCGGGGAGCTGTTTTTT	-	TRBV2	TRBJ2-2	-
CATKRAGNYNEQFF	TGTGCCACCAAGCGGGCCGGCAACTACAATGAGCAGTTCTTC	-	TRBV15	TRBJ2-1	-
CASSDLVGSSYNSPLHF	TGTGCCAGCAGCGACTTAGTGGGGAGCTCCTATAATTCACCCCTCCACTTT	-	TRBV7-9	TRBJ1-6	-
CASSYSAESYEQYF	TGTGCCAGCAGTTACTCAGCTGAAAGCTACGAGCAGTACTTC	-	TRBV10-3	TRBJ2-7	-
CASSPLVRLNTEAFF	TGTGCCAGCAGCCCCCTTGTCAGACTGAACACTGAAGCTTTCTTT	once	TRBV7-3	TRBJ1-1	-
CASSHTRDGNTEAFF	TGTGCCAGCAGTCACACGCGGGACGGCAACACTGAAGCTTTCTTT	-	TRBV6-1	TRBJ1-1	-
CASSISINNQPQHF	TGTGCCAGCAGTATCAGTATAAACAATCAGCCCCAGCATTTT	once	TRBV2	TRBJ1-5	-
CASSLMMGSGSPLHF	TGTGCCAGCAGTTTGATGATGGGCAGTGGTTCACCCCTCCACTTT	-	TRBV12-3/TRBV12-4	TRBJ1-6	-
CASSGQDMNTGELFF	TGTGCCAGCAGCGGACAGGATATGAACACCGGGGAGCTGTTTTTT	-	TRBV6-1	TRBJ2-2	TRBD1
CASTPGAGGWDTEAFF	TGTGCCAGCACCCCGGGAGCAGGGGGCTGGGACACTGAAGCTTTCTTT	-	TRBV6-2/TRBV6-3	TRBJ1-1	TRBD1
CASTSRYNEQFF	TGTGCCAGTACCTCTAGGTACAATGAGCAGTTCTTC	-	TRBV19	TRBJ2-1	-
CASSALAGTYEQYF	TGTGCCAGCAGCGCACTAGCGGGGACCTACGAGCAGTACTTC	-	TRBV7-2	TRBJ2-7	TRBD2
CASSLPGSDTQYF	TGTGCCAGCAGCTTACCGGGTTCAGATACGCAGTATTTT	medium-sized	TRBV7-3	TRBJ2-3	-
CASSPRGDARYGYTF	TGTGCCAGCAGTCCCAGGGGGGACGCTCGCTATGGCTACACCTTC	large	TRBV6-1	TRBJ1-2	TRBD1
CSARDMTGHREQYF	TGCAGTGCTAGAGATATGACAGGTCATCGCGAGCAGTACTTC	medium-sized	TRBV20-1	TRBJ2-7	-
CASSPRAVQGGVNTEAFF	TGTGCCAGCTCACCAAGGGCGGTCCAGGGAGGCGTGAACACTGAAGCTTTCTTT	-	TRBV18	TRBJ1-1	-
CAWSVQGNTEAFF	TGTGCCTGGAGTGTACAAGGGAACACTGAAGCTTTCTTT	-	TRBV30	TRBJ1-1	-
CASKERGSTDTQYF	TGTGCCAGTAAAGAGCGGGGGTCCACAGATACGCAGTATTTT	-	TRBV19	TRBJ2-3	TRBD2
CASSESWGGLNTEAFF	TGTGCCAGCAGTGAATCTTGGGGGGGATTGAACACTGAAGCTTTCTTT	-	TRBV6-2/TRBV6-3	TRBJ1-1	-
CAISQGAWAEAFF	TGTGCCATCAGCCAGGGGGCGTGGGCCGAAGCTTTCTTT	-	TRBV10-3	TRBJ1-1	TRBD1
CASSSRDTEAFF	TGTGCCAGCAGCTCCCGGGACACTGAAGCTTTCTTT	-	TRBV7-6	TRBJ1-1	-
CATSDFTGGTSGYTF	TGTGCCACCAGTGATTTTACAGGGGGGACGAGCGGCTACACCTTC	-	TRBV24-1	TRBJ1-2	TRBD1
CAISESGTSGTGQFF	TGTGCCATCAGTGAGTCTGGGACTAGCGGGACGGGGCAGTTCTTC	-	TRBV10-3	TRBJ2-1	TRBD2
CASSEAPRTGSGYTF	TGTGCCAGCAGTGAAGCGCCCCGGACAGGGTCCGGCTACACCTTC	-	TRBV6-1	TRBJ1-2	TRBD1
CASRGRGPETQYF	TGTGCCAGCAGGGGCAGGGGGCCAGAGACCCAGTACTTC	few	TRBV7-2	TRBJ2-5	TRBD1